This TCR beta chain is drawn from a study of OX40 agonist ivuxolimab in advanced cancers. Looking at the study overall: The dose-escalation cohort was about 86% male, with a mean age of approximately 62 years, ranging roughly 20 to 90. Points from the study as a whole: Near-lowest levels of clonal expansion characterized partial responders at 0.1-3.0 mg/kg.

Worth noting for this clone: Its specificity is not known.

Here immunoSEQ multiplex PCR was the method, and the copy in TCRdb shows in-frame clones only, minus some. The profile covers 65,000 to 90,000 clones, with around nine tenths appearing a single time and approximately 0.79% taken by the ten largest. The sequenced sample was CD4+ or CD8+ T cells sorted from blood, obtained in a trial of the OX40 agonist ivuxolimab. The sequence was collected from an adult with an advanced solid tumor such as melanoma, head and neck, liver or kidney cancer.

CDR3 in amino acids: CASSPGGGTRTDTQYF. CDR3 nucleotide sequence: TGTGCCAGCAGCCCGGGGGGCGGGACCCGCACAGATACGCAGTATTTT. J is TRBJ2-3 and V is TRBV7-9, with a tentative D call TRBD2 (7 bases). Trimming stripped 5 bases from V and 1 base from J, with 16 bases between. The germline CDR1 and CDR2 sequences are SEHNR and FQNEAQ (reference sequence). There are 16 residues in the CDR3.